This TCR beta chain was obtained from a study of shared clonotypes between healthy human individuals. Study-level findings and limits: Only a few donors were included, so the genetic and exposure-history diversity represented was limited.

The data were produced by immunoSEQ multiplex PCR, yet TCRdb's version contains in-frame clones alone and is incomplete. Counted here are just over 2,000,000 clones, 85% to 95% occurring once; the ten biggest clones make up 0.13%. Naive CD4+ cells were CD45RA-selected; the remaining cells were memory. The CDR3 is 14 residues long. CDR1 and CDR2 from the germline V gene are SGHVS and FQNEAQ. V was shortened by 1 base and J by 1 base, with 7 bases between the two germline ends. On this clone: The target antigen is unknown.

V usage is TRBV7-8 and J usage is TRBJ1-1; no clear D. Sequencing used naive CD4+ T cells sorted from blood. Regarding subset: CD45RA+ positively selected. This receptor was obtained from a man between 18 and 35 years old in good health. Written as DNA, the CDR3 is TGTGCCAGCAGCTTAGTCCAGAAGAACACTGAAGCTTTCTTT. Translating it yields CASSLVQKNTEAFF.